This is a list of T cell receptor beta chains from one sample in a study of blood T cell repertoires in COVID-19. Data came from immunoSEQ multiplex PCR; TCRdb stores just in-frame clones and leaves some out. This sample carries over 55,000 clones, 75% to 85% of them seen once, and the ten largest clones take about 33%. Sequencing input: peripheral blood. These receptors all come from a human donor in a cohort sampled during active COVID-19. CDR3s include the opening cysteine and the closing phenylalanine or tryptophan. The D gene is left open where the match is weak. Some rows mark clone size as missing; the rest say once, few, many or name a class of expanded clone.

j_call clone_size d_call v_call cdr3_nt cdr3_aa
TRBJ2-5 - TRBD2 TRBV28 TGTGCCAGCAGTTTGGGGGGAGGGATATCAACCCAGTACTTC CASSLGGGISTQYF
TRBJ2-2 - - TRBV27 TGTGCCAGCAGTTTCGGCGGGAACACCGGGGAGCTGTTTTTT CASSFGGNTGELFF
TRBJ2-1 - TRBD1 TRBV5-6 TGTGCCAGCAGCTTGGGGGAGAGGGACAGCAATGAGCAGTTCTTC CASSLGERDSNEQFF
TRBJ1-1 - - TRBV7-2 TGTGCCAGCAGCTTCAGGACGGGAGACCTCGGGAACACTGAAGCTTTCTTT CASSFRTGDLGNTEAFF
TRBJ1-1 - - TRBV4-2 TGTGCCAGCAGCCAAGAAGTGACGGGAACCCTTGGAGCTTTCTTT CASSQEVTGTLGAFF
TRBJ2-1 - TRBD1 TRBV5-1 TGCGCCAGCAGCTTGGGTGGGACAGTGAATGAGCAGTTCTTC CASSLGGTVNEQFF
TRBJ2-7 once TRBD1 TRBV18 TGTGCCAGCTCATTAGACAGGGACGAGCAGTACTTC CASSLDRDEQYF
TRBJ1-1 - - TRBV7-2 TGTGCCAGCAGCCCTCCGAACACTGAAGCTTTCTTT CASSPPNTEAFF
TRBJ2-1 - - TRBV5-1 TGCGCCAGCAGCTTGGATATAACAGGGAACAATGAGCAGTTCTTC CASSLDITGNNEQFF
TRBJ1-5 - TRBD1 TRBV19 TGTGCCAGTAGACGACGGGACAGGGACCTATCGAGCAATCAGCCCCAGCATTTT CASRRRDRDLSSNQPQHF
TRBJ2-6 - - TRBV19 TGTGCCAGTCAGAGACAGCTGGGGGCCAACGTCCTGACTTTC CASQRQLGANVLTF
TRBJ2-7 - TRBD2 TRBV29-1 TGCAGCGTTCAGACTAGCGGGGGCTACGAGCAGTACTTC CSVQTSGGYEQYF
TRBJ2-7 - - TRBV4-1 TGCGCCAGCAGCGAAAACGAGCCCTACGAGCAGTACTTC CASSENEPYEQYF
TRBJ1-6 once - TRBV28 TGTGCCAGCAGCCCCAGGGAAAGGGGTTCACCCCTCCACTTT CASSPRERGSPLHF
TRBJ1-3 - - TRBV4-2 TGTGCCAGCAGCCAGGGACTCACCTCTGGAAACACCATATATTTT CASSQGLTSGNTIYF
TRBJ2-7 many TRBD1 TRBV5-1 TGCGCCAGCAGCCCGGGCGGGACAGGGACCTACGAGCAGTACTTC CASSPGGTGTYEQYF
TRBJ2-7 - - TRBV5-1 TGCGCCAGCAGCCTGTCGACTGCCTCCTACGAGCAGTACTTC CASSLSTASYEQYF
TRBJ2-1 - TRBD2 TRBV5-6 TGTGCCAGCAGCTTGGGGACTAGCGCATCCTACAATGAGCAGTTCTTC CASSLGTSASYNEQFF
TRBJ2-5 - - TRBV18 TGTGCCAGCTCACACGGGAAGTGGCTGGAGACCCAGTACTTC CASSHGKWLETQYF
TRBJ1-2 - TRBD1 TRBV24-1 TGTGCCACCAGTGATTCCAGGGGGGGCTACACCTTC CATSDSRGGYTF
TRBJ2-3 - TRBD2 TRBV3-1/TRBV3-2 TGTGCCAGCAGCCAATCCGCCGGGACTAGCGGGAGGGCAGATACGCAGTATTTT CASSQSAGTSGRADTQYF
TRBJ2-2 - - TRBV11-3 TGTGCCAGCAGCCCTACCTTCACCGGGGAGCTGTTTTTT CASSPTFTGELFF
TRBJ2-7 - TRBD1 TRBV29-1 TGCAGCGGTCGGACAGGGGACGAGCAGTACTTC CSGRTGDEQYF
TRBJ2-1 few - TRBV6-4 TGTGCCAGCAGTGACCCAGGGACTCGCAATGAGCAGTTCTTC CASSDPGTRNEQFF
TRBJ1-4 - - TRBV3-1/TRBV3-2 TGTGCCAGCAGCCCGAACGCCCAGGGTCGTGAAAAACTGTTTTTT CASSPNAQGREKLFF
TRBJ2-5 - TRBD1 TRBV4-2 TGTGCCAGCAGCCAAGGGCGGGACAGGGAGACCCAGTACTTC CASSQGRDRETQYF
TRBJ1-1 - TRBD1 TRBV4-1 TGCGCCAGCAGCTATACGACAGGGGCGAACACTGAAGCTTTCTTT CASSYTTGANTEAFF
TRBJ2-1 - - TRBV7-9 TGTGCCAGCAGGCCCGCGGGCGTGAGCGGCAATGAGCAGTTCTTC CASRPAGVSGNEQFF
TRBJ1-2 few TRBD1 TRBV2 TGTGCCAGCAGTGAGGGACAGTCCTCCTATGGCTACACCTTC CASSEGQSSYGYTF
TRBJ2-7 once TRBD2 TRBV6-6 TGTGCCAGCAGTTACTCTCCTAGCGGGGGGGGTGAGCAGTACTTC CASSYSPSGGGEQYF
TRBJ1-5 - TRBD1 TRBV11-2 TGTGCCAGCAGTCCCGGACAGGAGGGTTATCAGGCCCAGCATTTT CASSPGQEGYQAQHF
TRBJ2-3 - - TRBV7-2 TGTGCCAGCAGCTTAGTTTGGGGAGCTGCAGATACGCAGTATTTT CASSLVWGAADTQYF
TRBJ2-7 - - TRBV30 TGTGCCTGTCTACAGGGCTACGAGCAGTACTTC CACLQGYEQYF
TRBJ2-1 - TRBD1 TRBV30 TGTGCCTGGAGTGCCCGCCGGGACAGGGGGCCGGGTGAGCAGTTCTTC CAWSARRDRGPGEQFF
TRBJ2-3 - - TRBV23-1 TGCGCCAGCATACCCCGGGGAGATACGCAGTATTTT CASIPRGDTQYF
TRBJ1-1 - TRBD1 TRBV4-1 TGCGCCAGCAGCCTAAGAGGACAGGGAGGGGGTAACACTGAAGCTTTCTTT CASSLRGQGGGNTEAFF
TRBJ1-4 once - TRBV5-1 TGCGCCAGCAGCCAAAAACCGCCGACAGAGCTTAATGAAAAACTGTTTTTT CASSQKPPTELNEKLFF
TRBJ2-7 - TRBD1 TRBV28 TGTGCCACCACAGGGGCGGGCTACGAGCAGTACTTC CATTGAGYEQYF
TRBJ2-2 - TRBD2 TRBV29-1 TGCAGCGTGCCTGCTAGCGGGAGGGCAAACGGGGAGCTGTTTTTT CSVPASGRANGELFF
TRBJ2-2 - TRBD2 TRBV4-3 TGCGCCAGCAGCCAAGTCGTCGGGACTAGCGGGACCGGGGAGCTGTTTTTT CASSQVVGTSGTGELFF
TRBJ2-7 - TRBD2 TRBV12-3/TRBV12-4 TGTGCCAGCAGTTTAGGGACTAGTTACGAGCAGTACTTC CASSLGTSYEQYF
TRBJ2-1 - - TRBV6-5 TGTGCCAGCAGGTGGCACAATGAGCAGTTCTTC CASRWHNEQFF
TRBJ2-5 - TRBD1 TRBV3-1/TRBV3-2 TGTGCCAGCCGGGCACAGGGGGCTGGAGAGACCCAGTACTTC CASRAQGAGETQYF
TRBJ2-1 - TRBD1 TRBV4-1 TGCGCCAGCAGCCAAGAGAGGGGGCCGGGTGAGCAGTTCTTC CASSQERGPGEQFF
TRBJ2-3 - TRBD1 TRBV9 TGTGCCAGCAGCGACCCGCTTGAGACAGGGAGCACAGATACGCAGTATTTT CASSDPLETGSTDTQYF